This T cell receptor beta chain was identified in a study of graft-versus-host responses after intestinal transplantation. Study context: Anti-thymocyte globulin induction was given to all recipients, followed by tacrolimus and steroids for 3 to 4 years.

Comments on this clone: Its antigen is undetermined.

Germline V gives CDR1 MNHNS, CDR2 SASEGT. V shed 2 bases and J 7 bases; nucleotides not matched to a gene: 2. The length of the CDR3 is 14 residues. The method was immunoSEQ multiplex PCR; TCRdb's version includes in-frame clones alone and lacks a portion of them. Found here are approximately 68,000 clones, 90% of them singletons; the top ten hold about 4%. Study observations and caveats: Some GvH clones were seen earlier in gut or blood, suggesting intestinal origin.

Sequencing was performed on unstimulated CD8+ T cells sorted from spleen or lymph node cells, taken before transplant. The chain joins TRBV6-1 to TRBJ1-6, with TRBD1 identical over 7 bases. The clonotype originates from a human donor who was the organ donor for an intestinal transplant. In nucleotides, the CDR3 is TGTGCCAGCAGTGAAACAGGGGAAAATTCACCCCTCCACTTT. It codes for CASSETGENSPLHF.